Listed here are 16 T cell receptor beta chains from one sample, sequenced in a study of OX40 agonist ivuxolimab in advanced cancers. Some clones are missing from TCRdb's copy, which holds only in-frame ones; the method was immunoSEQ multiplex PCR. The repertoire holds tens of thousands of clones, with 90% as singletons. Sequenced here: CD4+ or CD8+ T cells sorted from blood, sampled in a trial of the OX40 agonist ivuxolimab. Receptors originate from an adult with an advanced solid tumor such as melanoma, head and neck, liver or kidney cancer.

This chain uses TRBV6-6 with TRBJ2-7; no definite D call. V shed 6 bases and J shed 2 bases, with 5 bases lying between them. Germline loops: CDR1 MNHNY, CDR2 SVGAGI (reference sequence). The CDR3 runs 11 residues. CDR3 nucleotide sequence: TGTGCCAGCAGCTTAACCTACGAGCAGTACGTC. Encoded protein: CASSLTYEQYV.

The CDR3 reads CASSDDNFSYNSPLHF. The DNA for the CDR3 is TGTGCCAGCAGCGACGACAATTTCTCCTATAATTCACCCCTCCACTTT. The V and J genes are TRBV11-2 and TRBJ1-6; D unclear. Germline loops: CDR1 SGHAT, CDR2 FQNNGV. The CDR3 consists of 16 residues. V was pared by 5 bases and J by 0 bases, with 11 bases between.

The chain recombines TRBV7-8 with TRBJ2-1; a possible D gene is TRBD1 (8 bases). The CDR3 sequence is 16 residues long. Germline CDR1 and CDR2: SGHVS and FQNEAQ. Deletions cut 4 bases from V and 4 bases from J, with 17 bases between. This chain's CDR3 is CASSSNRGGSYNEQFF. CDR3 nucleotide sequence: TGTGCCAGCAGCTCTAACAGGGGGGGATCATACAATGAGCAGTTCTTC.

The chain employs TRBV18 and TRBJ2-3; D is perhaps TRBD1 or TRBD2 (5 bases each). Per germline, CDR1 KGHSH and CDR2 LQKENI. V was cut by 6 bases and J by 4 bases, with 20 bases left in between. The length of the CDR3 is 16 residues. CDR3 region: CASSYLGTAAADTQYF. The CDR3 region has the DNA TGTGCCAGCTCGTATCTCGGGACGGCGGCAGCAGATACGCAGTATTTT. The full variable domain, with the rest looked up from reference TRBV18 and TRBJ2-3, is NAGVMQNPRHLVRRRGQEARLRCSPMKGHSHVYWYRQLPEEGLKFMVYLQKENIIDESGMPKERFSAEFPKEGPSILRIQQVVRGDSAAYFCASSYLGTAAADTQYFGPGTRLTVL.

This clone was seen a handful of times. This sequence joins TRBV6-1 and TRBJ1-6, with D possibly TRBD1 on 5 matching bases. The CDR3 contains 12 residues. Trimming pared 8 bases from V and 10 bases from J, leaving 12 bases between. Germline V CDR1 and CDR2: MNHNS, SASEGT. The CDR3 loop is CASDSFRSPLHF. The CDR3 bases are TGTGCCAGCGACAGTTTCAGGTCACCCCTCCACTTT.

The V call is TRBV6-1, the J call TRBJ1-6; a weak D match, TRBD1 (5 bases). There are 13 residues in the CDR3. The germline gives CDR1 MNHNS, CDR2 SASEGT. V dropped 7 bases and J dropped 5 bases, with 9 bases sitting between them. The CDR3 nucleotides read TGTGCCAGCACGGCAGGGAATAATTCACCCCTCCACTTT. Its protein product is CASTAGNNSPLHF.

This clone showed up just a few times. V is TRBV2 and J is TRBJ1-6, with D hard to call. The CDR3 runs to 12 residues. Germline V CDR1 and CDR2: SNHLY, FYNNEI. Between the trimmed V and J ends, which lost 9 bases and 7 bases, there was a span of 10 bases. CDR3 amino acids: CASLTENSPLHF. In DNA form, the CDR3 reads TGTGCCAGTCTGACGGAGAATTCACCCCTCCACTTT.

The V call is TRBV10-1, the J call TRBJ2-2; D remains ambiguous. This CDR3 region has 14 residues. Trimming removed 0 bases at V and 6 bases at J, with 8 bases between. Germline V gene data show CDR1 as WNHNN and CDR2 as SYGVQD (reference sequence). CDR3 sequence (DNA): TGCGCCAGCAGTGAGTCGATGGGGTCCGGGGAGCTGTTTTTT. It encodes CASSESMGSGELFF.

This clone was found once. The rearrangement links TRBV19 to TRBJ1-5; D is possibly TRBD1 (5 bases). V lost 5 bases and J 4 bases, leaving 15 bases between the germline ends. The CDR3 covers 15 residues. The V gene's germline CDR1 is LNHDA and CDR2 SQIVND (reference sequence). The CDR3 is CASSADSDFNQPQHF. CDR3 nucleotides: TGTGCCAGTAGTGCCGACAGCGACTTTAATCAGCCCCAGCATTTT.

The V and J genes are TRBV6-1 and TRBJ1-6; 9 nucleotides agree with TRBD1. This CDR3 is built from 15 residues. Germline trimming cut 6 bases from V and 9 bases from J; bases unmatched to any gene: 9. Per the germline V gene, CDR1 is MNHNS and CDR2 is SASEGT. CDR3 nucleotides: TGTGCCAGCAGGGCCGAGGGGACAGGGAGTTCACCCCTCCACTTT. Amino acids: CASRAEGTGSSPLHF.

The genes are TRBV6-1 and TRBJ2-1; TRBD2 is a possible D gene (5 bases). CDR1 and CDR2 from the germline V gene are MNHNS and SASEGT. Trimming pared 7 bases from V and 0 bases from J, leaving 10 bases between. The CDR3 is made up of 14 amino acids. The CDR3 nucleotides are TGTGCCAGCACGGACTTAAGCTCCTACAATGAGCAGTTCTTC. Residues: CASTDLSSYNEQFF.

The V gene is TRBV6-1, the J gene TRBJ2-1, with 9 bases matching TRBD1. The CDR3 spans 13 residues. V lost 5 bases and J lost 6; bases outside the gene matches: 2. CDR1 is MNHNS, CDR2 SASEGT, per germline. The CDR3 loop reads CASSWDRVNEQFF. The DNA for the CDR3 is TGTGCCAGCAGTTGGGACAGGGTCAATGAGCAGTTCTTC.

The gene calls are TRBV5-6 and TRBJ1-6; 7 bases are shared with TRBD1. The CDR3 totals 14 residues. Germline-derived CDR1 and CDR2 are SGHDT and YYEEEE. The ends lost 5 bases at V and 6 bases at J; junction bases unmatched: 5. The CDR3 DNA is TGTGCCAGCAGATACCGGGACAGTAATTCACCCCTCCACTTT. As protein: CASRYRDSNSPLHF.

This clone appeared once. The chain uses TRBV18 and TRBJ2-2; no reliable D call. Trimming pared 2 bases from V and 5 bases from J, leaving 9 bases between. The CDR3 sequence is 14 residues long. CDR1 is KGHSH, CDR2 LQKENI, per germline. The CDR3 DNA reads TGTGCCAGCTCACCAACAGAAAAAACCGGGGAGCTGTTTTTT. It yields the protein CASSPTEKTGELFF. The whole variable domain, filled in from reference TRBV18 and TRBJ2-2, reads NAGVMQNPRHLVRRRGQEARLRCSPMKGHSHVYWYRQLPEEGLKFMVYLQKENIIDESGMPKERFSAEFPKEGPSILRIQQVVRGDSAAYFCASSPTEKTGELFFGEGSRLTVL.

The rearrangement joins TRBV2 to TRBJ2-1; perhaps D is TRBD1 or TRBD2 (5 bases each). The CDR3 extends over 14 amino acids. V was clipped by 7 bases and J by 9 bases, with 19 bases between them. Germline assignment: CDR1 SNHLY and CDR2 FYNNEI. CDR3 loop: CASKGEVGEGEQFF. Here the CDR3 DNA reads TGTGCCAGCAAAGGGGAAGTGGGTGAGGGTGAGCAGTTCTTC. Drawing the rest from reference TRBV2 and TRBJ2-1, the complete variable domain is EPEVTQTPSHQVTQMGQEVILRCVPISNHLYFYWYRQILGQKVEFLVSFYNNEISEKSEIFDDQFSVERPDGSNFTLKIRSTKLEDSAMYFCASKGEVGEGEQFFGPGTRLTVL.

This sequence joins TRBV6-5 and TRBJ1-5, with unresolved D. CDR1 and CDR2 from the germline V gene are MNHEY and SVGAGI. The CDR3 has 13 amino acids. Deletions cut 4 bases from V and 8 bases from J, with 12 bases between. The DNA for the CDR3 is TGTGCCAGCAGTTCCATGGTCTGGGAGCCCCAGCATTTT. Residues: CASSSMVWEPQHF.